A selection of T cell receptor beta chains follows, all from one sample in a study of blood T cells in healthy people across ages. Via MiXCR, TCRdb re-called the 5' RACE reads, giving one row per CDR3 protein. The data hold 630,000 or so distinct CDR3 sequences, with roughly 30% observed a single time. Sequenced input: blood. These receptors were obtained from a woman aged 80 or over in good health. Both conserved end residues are part of each CDR3. The D gene is left open where the match is weak. The size of a clone is reported for some rows only, either as once, few or many, or as a class for expanded clones.

j_call,clone_size,v_call,d_call,cdr3_nt,cdr3_aa
TRBJ1-6,few,TRBV12-3/TRBV12-4,-,TGTGCCAGCAGTTTAAACAGGGACTATTCACCCCTCCACTTT,CASSLNRDYSPLHF
TRBJ1-2,many,TRBV30,TRBD1,TGTGCCTGGACTTTGGCCAGGGGGGTTTATGGCTACACCTTC,CAWTLARGVYGYTF
TRBJ2-3,few,TRBV30,TRBD1,TGTGCCTGGACCCGAGGACAGGGGGTACGCGATACGCAGTATTTT,CAWTRGQGVRDTQYF
TRBJ2-1,-,TRBV20-1,TRBD2,TGCAGTGCTAGAAAGGAGGGAGGGTCCTACAATGAGCAGTTCTTC,CSARKEGGSYNEQFF
TRBJ2-3,many,TRBV7-7,TRBD2,TGTGCTAGCAGCCGGGGGACTAGCGGGTATATCACAGATACGCAGTATTTT,CASSRGTSGYITDTQYF
TRBJ2-3,few,TRBV20-1,-,TGCAGTGCTGTTAGCCGGGATACGCAGTATTTT,CSAVSRDTQYF
TRBJ2-3,-,TRBV20-1,-,TGCAGTGGCGGGGTCACCGATACGCAGTATTTT,CSGGVTDTQYF
TRBJ2-5,-,TRBV7-9,-,TGTGCCAGCAGCCCTCGTCGGTTGGCACAAGAGACCCAGTACTTC,CASSPRRLAQETQYF
TRBJ2-6,many,TRBV10-3,-,TGTGCCATACAGGGTACGGGGGCCAACGTCCTGACTTTC,CAIQGTGANVLTF
TRBJ1-1,few,TRBV5-1,-,TGCGCCAGCAGCCGCATCCGGGACGGCACTGAAGCTTTCTTT,CASSRIRDGTEAFF
TRBJ2-7,many,TRBV6-1,TRBD1,TGTGCCAGCAGCGCCTACGGACAGGGCGGACCCAATGAGCAGTACTTC,CASSAYGQGGPNEQYF